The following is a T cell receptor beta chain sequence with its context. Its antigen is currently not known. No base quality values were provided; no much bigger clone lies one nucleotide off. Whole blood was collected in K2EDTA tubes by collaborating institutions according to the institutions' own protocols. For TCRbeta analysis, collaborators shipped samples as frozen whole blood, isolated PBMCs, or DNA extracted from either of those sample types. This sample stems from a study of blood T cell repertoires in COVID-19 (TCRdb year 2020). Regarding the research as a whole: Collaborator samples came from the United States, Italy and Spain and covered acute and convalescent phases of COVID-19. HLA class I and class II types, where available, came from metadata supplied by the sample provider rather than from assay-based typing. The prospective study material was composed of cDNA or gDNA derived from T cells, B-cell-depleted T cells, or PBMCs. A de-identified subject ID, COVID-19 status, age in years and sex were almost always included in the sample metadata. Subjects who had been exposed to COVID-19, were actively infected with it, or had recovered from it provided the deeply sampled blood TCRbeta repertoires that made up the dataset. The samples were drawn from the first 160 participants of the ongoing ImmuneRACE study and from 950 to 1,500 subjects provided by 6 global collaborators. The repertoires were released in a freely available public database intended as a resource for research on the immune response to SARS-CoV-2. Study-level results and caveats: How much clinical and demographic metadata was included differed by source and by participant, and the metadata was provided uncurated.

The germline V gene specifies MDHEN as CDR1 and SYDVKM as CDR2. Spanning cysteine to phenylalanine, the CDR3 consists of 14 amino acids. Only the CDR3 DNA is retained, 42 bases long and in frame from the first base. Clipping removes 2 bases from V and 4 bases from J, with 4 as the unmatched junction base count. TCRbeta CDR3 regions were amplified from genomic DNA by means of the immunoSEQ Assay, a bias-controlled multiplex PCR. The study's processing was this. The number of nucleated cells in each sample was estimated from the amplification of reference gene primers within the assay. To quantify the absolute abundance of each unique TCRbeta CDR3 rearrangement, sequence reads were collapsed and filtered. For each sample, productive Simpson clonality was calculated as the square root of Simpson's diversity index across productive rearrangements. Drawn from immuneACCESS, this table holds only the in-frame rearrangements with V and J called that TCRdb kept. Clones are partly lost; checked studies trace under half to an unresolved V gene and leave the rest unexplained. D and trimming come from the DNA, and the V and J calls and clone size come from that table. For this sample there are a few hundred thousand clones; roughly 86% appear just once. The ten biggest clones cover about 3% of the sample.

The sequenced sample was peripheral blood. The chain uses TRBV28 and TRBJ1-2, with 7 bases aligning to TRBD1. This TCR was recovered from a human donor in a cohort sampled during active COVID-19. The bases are TGTGCCAGCAGTTTAGATCGGACAGGCTATGGCTACACCTTC. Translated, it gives CASSLDRTGYGYTF.